This T cell receptor beta chain is from a study of blood T cell repertoires in COVID-19. Study at large: Sample material is recorded as cDNA or gDNA derived from T cells, B-cell-depleted T cells, or PBMCs.

As originally analysed: Quantification of nucleated cells was approximated via reference gene primer amplification. Profiling relied on immunoSEQ multiplex PCR, and the TCRdb table lists in-frame clones only, not all of them. V and J calls and clone size are copied from that table; D and trimming were computed from the DNA. The sample records over 150,000 clones, around 79% being singletons. Germline V CDR1 and CDR2: SNHLY, FYNNEI. The V and J ends lost 4 bases and 7 bases, in that order; junction bases with no gene match: 5. CDR3 length equals 13 residues. The sample was peripheral blood. V gene TRBV2 combines with J gene TRBJ1-2, with TRBD1 matching 8 bases. This TCR was recovered from a woman between 50 and 59 years old with acute or convalescent COVID-19. The CDR3 protein is CASSGTGLVGYTF. CDR3 nucleotides: TGTGCCAGCAGTGGGACAGGGCTGGTTGGCTACACCTTC.